This paragraph covers one TCR beta chain sequence. Antigen unknown. Sequencing used immunoSEQ v3.0 at survey level. Generated by immunoSEQ multiplex PCR, the TCRdb table keeps only in-frame clones and is missing some. The table has thousands of clones, roughly 70% seen once. Germline V gives CDR1 MDHEN, CDR2 SYDVKM. Trimming pared 3 bases from V and 5 bases from J, leaving 3 bases between. The CDR3 spans 11 residues. The sample belongs to a study of long-term antiretroviral therapy in people with HIV. Whole-study findings and limits: All time points showed a repertoire dominated by clones expanded before ART.

The gene calls are TRBV28 and TRBJ2-3; no clear D. The specimen was unsorted PBMCs, collected 0.1 years before starting antiretroviral therapy. This TCR came from a young man with HIV. The CDR3 region is CASSFGDTQYF. The CDR3 nucleotides read TGTGCCAGCAGTTTTGGAGATACGCAGTATTTT.